The 4 T cell receptor beta chains presented below share a single source sample, sequenced in a study of T cell responses to AZD1222 COVID-19 vaccine. Assay used: immunoSEQ multiplex PCR; TCRdb lists only in-frame clones, some missing. There are 55,000 to 65,000 clones in the sample; roughly 88% occur only once, and over 12% lies in the top ten. The sequencing used peripheral blood, collected on day 0 of AZD1222 vaccination. Receptors were obtained from an adult in good health.

This chain connects TRBV9 to TRBJ1-6; D remains ambiguous. Per germline, CDR1 SGDLS and CDR2 YYNGEE. The CDR3 loop spans 14 amino acids. With 0 bases removed from V and 9 bases from J, the gap between germline ends came to 10 bases. The chain's CDR3 is CASSVGQEGSPLHF. In DNA form, the CDR3 reads TGTGCCAGCAGCGTAGGGCAGGAGGGTTCACCCCTCCACTTT.

This clone was picked up one time. The genes are TRBV6-9 and TRBJ2-1; no reliable D call. The length of the CDR3 is 18 residues. The V gene's germline CDR1 is MNHGY and CDR2 SVAAGI. V was pared by 0 bases and J by 2 bases, with 17 bases between. Here the CDR3 reads CASSYSEMEGIAYNEQFF. The CDR3 nucleotides read TGTGCCAGCAGTTATTCCGAGATGGAAGGGATTGCCTACAATGAGCAGTTCTTC.

The chain links TRBV3-1 (or the pseudogene TRBV3-2) to TRBJ2-1, with TRBD1 identical over 10 bases. This CDR3 has 17 amino acids. Trimming at V came to 4 bases and at J to 1 base, leaving 7 bases not matched to a gene. The germline gives CDR1 LGHDT, CDR2 YNNKEL (reference sequence). CDR3 amino acids: CASSPLDRGLSYNEQFF. The CDR3 region has the DNA TGTGCCAGCAGCCCCCTGGACAGGGGGTTGTCCTACAATGAGCAGTTCTTC.

The J gene is TRBJ1-3, the V gene TRBV15; D possibly corresponds to TRBD1 (6 bases). CDR3 length: 16 residues. Germline CDR1 and CDR2: LNHNV and YYDKDF (reference sequence). The V end lost 0 bases, the J end lost 2 bases, and 11 bases lay between the germline ends. In DNA form, the CDR3 reads TGTGCCACCAGCAGAGATTTAGGGGGAACTGGAAACACCATATATTTT. It specifies CATSRDLGGTGNTIYF.